One and the same sample provided the 32 T cell receptor beta chains below, sequenced in a study of blood T cell repertoires in COVID-19. This table comes from immunoSEQ multiplex PCR, and its TCRdb copy is limited to in-frame clones, with some not included. This sample has approximately 37,000 clones, with over 80% found just once. The sample consisted of peripheral blood. These receptors all stem from an elderly man with active COVID-19.

This clone was seen a single time. V and J are TRBV28 and TRBJ1-2, with 9 bases fitting TRBD1. The V and J ends lost 4 bases and 7 bases, in that order; junction bases with no gene match: 10. CDR3 length: 15 residues. Germline CDR1 reads MDHEN; CDR2 reads SYDVKM. CDR3 in DNA: TGTGCCAGCAGTTCCGCCGGGACAGGGAAGCGTGGCTACACCTTC. Amino acid sequence: CASSSAGTGKRGYTF.

J is TRBJ1-1 and V is TRBV3-1 (or the pseudogene TRBV3-2); 7 nucleotides agree with TRBD1. CDR1 is LGHDT, CDR2 YNNKEL, per germline (reference sequence). After removal of 4 bases from V and 6 bases from J, the junction contained 5 bases not matched to a gene. This CDR3 comprises 13 residues. The DNA of the CDR3 is TGTGCCAGCAGCCGACCAGGGACAGCTGAAGCTTTCTTT. It specifies CASSRPGTAEAFF.

The rearrangement joins TRBV11-2 to TRBJ1-4; tentative D call: TRBD1 (6 bases). V lost 3 bases and J lost 4, with 15 bases in between. CDR1 SGHAT and CDR2 FQNNGV come from the germline V gene. The CDR3 extends over 16 amino acids. CDR3 residues: CASSFSLTGRNEKLFF. In nucleotides, the CDR3 is TGTGCCAGCAGCTTTTCACTGACAGGCCGTAATGAAAAACTGTTTTTT.

The chain has TRBV7-2 and TRBJ1-4, with a possible D match to TRBD1 (5 bases). V was cut by 5 bases and J by 3 bases, with 10 bases left in between. CDR3 length equals 14 residues. Germline CDR1 SGHTA, CDR2 FQGNSA. CDR3 bases: TGTGCCAGCAGCAACCGACAGCCTAATGAAAAACTGTTTTTT. It codes for CASSNRQPNEKLFF.

V is TRBV4-3 and J is TRBJ2-1; TRBD1 aligns across 9 bases. The V gene end was trimmed by 0 bases and the J gene end by 16 bases; junction bases not matched to a gene: 7. CDR3 length: 13 amino acids. CDR1 and CDR2 from the germline V gene are LGHNA and YSLEER. CDR3 in DNA: TGCGCCAGCAGCCAAGATCCCTGGACAGGGGTTTTCTTC. The encoded protein is CASSQDPWTGVFF.

Here the CDR3 DNA reads TGTGCCAGCAGCCAGGGGGGATCGAACACTGAAGCTTTCTTT. Protein: CASSQGGSNTEAFF. The chain combines TRBV11-3 with TRBJ1-1, with 7 bases that match TRBD1. Germline V lookup: CDR1 SGHNT, CDR2 YENEEA. This CDR3 has 14 amino acids. V trimming: 5 bases; J trimming: 1 base; junction bases outside the gene matches: 4.

The genes are TRBV6-5 and TRBJ1-2; D ambiguous. V shed 1 base and J shed 6 bases, with 15 bases lying between them. Per germline, CDR1 MNHEY and CDR2 SVGAGI. The CDR3 is 15 amino acids. As DNA, the CDR3 is TGTGCCAGCAGTTACTTATCCGGCCGCGGAGATGGCTACACCTTC. This translates into CASSYLSGRGDGYTF.

The chain employs TRBV6-5 and TRBJ2-1; 10 bases match TRBD2. Germline CDR1 MNHEY, CDR2 SVGAGI. CDR3 length equals 15 residues. J gave up 6 bases and V 7 bases, and 9 bases lay outside the gene matches. The CDR3 DNA sequence: TGTGCCAGCATCCCCCTAGCGGGAGTAGGCAATGAGCAGTTCTTC. Amino acids: CASIPLAGVGNEQFF.

V and J are TRBV7-2 and TRBJ2-5; D not resolved. Germline CDR1 is SGHTA and CDR2 is FQGNSA. V was shortened by 5 bases and J by 0 bases, with 4 bases between the two germline ends. This CDR3 has 12 amino acids. This CDR3 is CASSQNQETQYF. Here the CDR3 DNA reads TGTGCCAGCAGCCAGAACCAAGAGACCCAGTACTTC.

The chain has TRBV6-1 and TRBJ1-5; 12 bases agree with TRBD1. The germline gives CDR1 MNHNS, CDR2 SASEGT. The trim removed 4 bases at V and 5 bases at J, leaving 6 bases unmatched. The CDR3 has 16 residues. The CDR3, as DNA: TGTGCCAGCAGTGCTGGGGACAGGGGGCTGGATCAGCCCCAGCATTTT. This gives the protein CASSAGDRGLDQPQHF.

V usage is TRBV30 and J usage is TRBJ2-2, with 7 bases aligning to TRBD1. The germline V gene encodes CDR1 GTSNPN and CDR2 SVGIG (reference sequence). This CDR3 region has 17 residues. Trimming removed 3 bases from V and 2 bases from J; junction bases left unmatched: 12. In nucleotides, the CDR3 is TGTGCCTGGAGGTATTACACAGGGGCGACAAACACCGGGGAGCTGTTTTTT. This sequence encodes CAWRYYTGATNTGELFF.

This clone was seen a single time. J is TRBJ2-2 and V is TRBV10-3, with 8 bases lining up with TRBD2. J lost 3 bases, V lost 10 bases, and 7 bases had no gene match. The V gene's germline CDR1 is ENHRY and CDR2 SYGVKD. The CDR3 is 14 residues long. CDR3 in DNA: TGTGCCAGCCGACTAGCGCCAGACACCGGGGAGCTGTTTTTT. Residues: CASRLAPDTGELFF.

V and J are TRBV18 and TRBJ2-3, with 9 bases identical to TRBD2. After removal of 3 bases from V and 3 bases from J, the junction contained 13 bases not matched to a gene. This CDR3 has 18 residues. In germline, CDR1 is KGHSH, CDR2 LQKENI. CDR3 loop: CASSPRGPDLAGTDTQYF. Written as DNA, the CDR3 is TGTGCCAGCTCACCGCGGGGGCCGGACCTAGCGGGGACAGATACGCAGTATTTT.

The rearrangement joins TRBV7-6 to TRBJ2-7; 11 nucleotides align to TRBD2. This CDR3 spans 15 amino acids. J was trimmed by 6 bases and V by 2 bases; bases with no gene match: 6. Looked up from germline, CDR1 is SGHVS and CDR2 is FNYEAQ. CDR3 loop: CASSLTTSGTVEQYF. CDR3 DNA: TGTGCCAGCAGCTTAACGACTAGCGGGACTGTCGAGCAGTACTTC.

The chain has TRBV7-2 and TRBJ2-5; 8 positions agree with TRBD2. The CDR3 extends over 16 amino acids. V trimming: 1 base; J trimming: 0 bases; junction bases outside the gene matches: 4. Germline V gives CDR1 SGHTA, CDR2 FQGNSA. The CDR3 here is CASSLGLAKYQETQYF. The CDR3 nucleotides are TGTGCCAGCAGCTTAGGACTAGCGAAATACCAAGAGACCCAGTACTTC.

The chain joins TRBV28 to TRBJ2-1; D is undetermined. Germline-derived CDR1 and CDR2 are MDHEN and SYDVKM. The CDR3 length is 11 residues. V was cut by 5 bases and J by 7 bases, with 6 bases left in between. CDR3 sequence: CASSQLNEQFF. CDR3 sequence (DNA): TGTGCCAGCAGTCAACTTAATGAGCAGTTCTTC.

The genes are TRBV6-5 and TRBJ2-7; D unresolved. Trimming left V 0 bases short and J 3 bases short, with 6 bases between. Per the germline V gene, CDR1 is MNHEY and CDR2 is SVGAGI. CDR3 length: 13 amino acids. The CDR3 protein is CASSYSADYEQYF. CDR3 sequence (DNA): TGTGCCAGCAGTTACTCGGCAGACTACGAGCAGTACTTC.

The chain recombines TRBV23-1 with TRBJ2-5; TRBD2 aligns across 11 bases. TRBV23-1 falls under the ORF class, with uncertain function. V shed 0 bases and J 4 bases; nucleotides not matched to a gene: 10. The CDR3 has 18 residues. This CDR3 reads CASSQSPRLAGLGETQYF. The CDR3 bases are TGCGCCAGCAGTCAATCTCCGCGACTAGCGGGATTGGGAGAGACCCAGTACTTC.

The J gene is TRBJ2-3, the V gene TRBV11-2; TRBD1 is a possible D gene (6 bases). Germline V gene data show CDR1 as SGHAT and CDR2 as FQNNGV. Trimming cost V 5 bases and J 1 base, with 16 bases left between them. This CDR3 contains 16 residues. The CDR3 region is CASSLTGTKGTDTQYF. The CDR3 DNA is TGTGCCAGCAGCCTCACAGGGACGAAAGGCACAGATACGCAGTATTTT.

This chain connects TRBV7-2 to TRBJ2-1; 7 bases match TRBD1. Per germline, CDR1 SGHTA and CDR2 FQGNSA. V shed 2 bases, J shed 8 bases, and the junction held 3 bases outside the gene matches. This CDR3 has 13 amino acids. DNA for the CDR3: TGTGCCAGCAGCTTATCCCAGGGGGATGAGCAGTTCTTC. Its translation is CASSLSQGDEQFF.

The gene calls are TRBV7-2 and TRBJ2-3; 7 bases are a match to TRBD1. Trimming removed 8 bases from V and 2 bases from J; junction bases left unmatched: 13. The CDR3 loop spans 16 amino acids. Germline-derived CDR1 and CDR2 are SGHTA and FQGNSA. CDR3 nucleotides: TGTGCCAGCTCCCTAGTAGGGGGCGGGTTCACAGATACGCAGTATTTT. It codes for CASSLVGGGFTDTQYF.

This chain joins TRBV5-1 and TRBJ2-2; 9 positions match TRBD2. J gave up 3 bases and V 1 base, and 4 bases lay outside the gene matches. The CDR3 is made up of 16 amino acids. Germline loops: CDR1 SGHRS, CDR2 YFSETQ. The CDR3, as DNA: TGCGCCAGCAGCTTGACGGTAGCGGGAGACACCGGGGAGCTGTTTTTT. Protein sequence: CASSLTVAGDTGELFF.

This clone was picked up one time. The rearrangement links TRBV19 to TRBJ1-1, with D tentatively TRBD1 (5 bases). The CDR3 has 14 amino acids. Germline values: CDR1 LNHDA, CDR2 SQIVND (reference sequence). Trimming left V 5 bases short and J 0 bases short, with 10 bases between. The CDR3 nucleotides are TGTGCCAGTAGTCTTCAAGGGGTGAACACTGAAGCTTTCTTT. Translation: CASSLQGVNTEAFF.

The rearrangement uses TRBV25-1 and TRBJ2-5; tentative D call: TRBD2 (7 bases). Germline V gene lookup returns CDR1 MGHDK and CDR2 SYGVNS. Trimming removed 1 base from V and 5 bases from J, with 14 bases in between. The CDR3 sequence is 15 residues long. The CDR3 reads CASSEFKGGLETQYF. The CDR3 DNA sequence: TGTGCCAGCAGTGAATTTAAGGGGGGGCTTGAGACCCAGTACTTC.

This clone is a singleton in its sample. The chain carries TRBV19 and TRBJ1-4, with 10 bases that match TRBD1. Germline trimming cut 8 bases from V and 8 bases from J; bases unmatched to any gene: 8. The CDR3 length is 14 residues. Germline CDR1 and CDR2: LNHDA and SQIVND (reference sequence). The CDR3 loop is CASADRGPEEKLFF. The CDR3 DNA reads as TGTGCCAGTGCCGACAGGGGGCCCGAAGAAAAACTGTTTTTT.

V is TRBV7-2 and J is TRBJ2-7, with no clear D. Germline V gene sequence: CDR1 SGHTA, CDR2 FQGNSA. This CDR3 region has 11 residues. The V and J ends lost 4 bases and 3 bases respectively, with 4 bases between them. The chain's CDR3 is CASSSFYEQYF. The CDR3 DNA sequence: TGTGCCAGCAGCTCCTTCTACGAGCAGTACTTC.

This clone was counted a few times. The chain links TRBV7-2 to TRBJ2-2; the match to TRBD2 covers 7 bases. The CDR3 length is 16 residues. Germline CDR1 reads SGHTA; CDR2 reads FQGNSA. The V and J ends lost 1 base and 4 bases, in that order; junction bases with no gene match: 6. CDR3 sequence: CASSLEAGGGTGELFF. The CDR3 coding sequence is TGTGCCAGCAGCTTAGAAGCCGGCGGGGGCACCGGGGAGCTGTTTTTT.

This clone appeared a single time. This chain joins TRBV27 and TRBJ2-7; perhaps TRBD1 as D (6 bases). Germline values: CDR1 MNHEY, CDR2 SMNVEV (reference sequence). The CDR3 is 13 amino acids. V dropped 4 bases and J dropped 3 bases, with 10 bases sitting between them. The CDR3 here is CASSWVRGYEQYF. The CDR3, as DNA: TGTGCCAGCAGTTGGGTCAGGGGCTACGAGCAGTACTTC.

Only a few counts were recorded for this clone. This chain uses TRBV29-1 with TRBJ2-7; a weak D match, TRBD1 (5 bases). V was clipped by 1 base and J by 0 bases, with 16 bases between them. CDR3 length equals 16 residues. Germline values: CDR1 SQVTM, CDR2 ANQGSEA. The CDR3 loop reads CSVEGGTGKFSYEQYF. The CDR3 coding sequence is TGCAGCGTTGAAGGGGGCACAGGCAAATTCTCCTACGAGCAGTACTTC.

V usage is TRBV10-3 and J usage is TRBJ2-5; the match to TRBD2 covers 9 bases. The germline gives CDR1 ENHRY, CDR2 SYGVKD. V shed 7 bases and J 4 bases; nucleotides not matched to a gene: 4. The CDR3 consists of 13 residues. The CDR3 loop is CAIMETSGETQYF. In nucleotides, the CDR3 is TGTGCCATCATGGAGACTAGCGGAGAGACCCAGTACTTC.

This clone appeared a single time. Here the CDR3 DNA reads TGTGCCAGCTCACCTAACCCTGGGCCCCAAGAGACCCAGTACTTC. Translating it yields CASSPNPGPQETQYF. The V and J genes are TRBV18 and TRBJ2-5, with D uncertain. This CDR3 has 15 amino acids. V was shortened by 3 bases and J by 1 base, with 12 bases between the two germline ends. Per germline, CDR1 KGHSH and CDR2 LQKENI.

This chain connects TRBV6-2 or TRBV6-3 to TRBJ2-1, with TRBD2 as a possible D gene (5 bases). The germline CDR1 and CDR2 sequences are MNHEY and SVGEGT. V lost 6 bases to trimming and J lost 4 bases, with 13 bases between them. The CDR3 is 14 amino acids. CDR3 DNA sequence: TGTGCCAGCAGCCCTGGACTGGATTACAATGAGCAGTTCTTC. As protein: CASSPGLDYNEQFF.